This T cell receptor (beta chain) came from a study of spatial heterogeneity in lung cancer. The CDR3 covers 13 residues. Trimming cost V 2 bases and J 6 bases, with 8 bases left between them. Germline loops: CDR1 SNHLY, CDR2 FYNNEI. Time point indicated: blood at routine non-recurrence follow-up after resection. Unsorted tumor, nontumor lung tissue or cryopreserved PBMC supplied the whole RNA. TCRdb independently ran MiXCR on the 5' RACE reads; one entry per CDR3 protein. The data show about 120,000 distinct CDR3 sequences, less than 15% seen once. The sample consisted of PBMCs, taken at follow-up. The receptor was isolated from a male donor with early-stage non-small cell lung cancer. The J gene is TRBJ1-5, the V gene TRBV2; D is unresolved. In DNA form, the CDR3 reads TGTGCCAGCAGTGAAACTGCGTCTCAGCCCCAGCATTTT. Translating gives CASSETASQPQHF.